This T cell receptor (beta chain) was captured in a study of post-analysis software for immune sequencing data. General study findings and limits: Controls had lower frequencies than patients of roughly five TRBV segments, which included TRBV5-6, TRBV5-1 and TRBV20-1.

CDR1 is MNHEY and CDR2 is SVGAGI in the germline V gene. CDR3 length equals 15 residues. The J segment lost 6 bases and the V segment lost 4 bases, leaving 12 bases of the junction unmatched. TCR beta libraries were prepared from cDNA with unique molecular identifiers. TCRdb re-called the PCR reads through MiXCR, storing one row per CDR3 protein. The data show a few hundred thousand distinct CDR3 sequences, approximately 33% seen once. As to this clonotype: Its target is unknown.

The sequenced sample consisted of blood. The V gene is TRBV6-5, the J gene TRBJ2-7; 7 nucleotides match TRBD2. The receptor was derived from a girl between 5 and 17 years old with multiple sclerosis. CDR3: CASSLGTGGKLEQYF. The CDR3 DNA is TGTGCCAGCAGTTTAGGGACGGGGGGTAAACTCGAGCAGTACTTC.